This record concerns one T cell receptor (beta chain) sequence. This record comes from a study of blood T cell repertoires in COVID-19. About the research overall: Researchers got acute and convalescent COVID-19 samples from the United States, Italy and Spain. The cDNA or gDNA used as material had been derived from T cells, B-cell-depleted T cells, or PBMCs.

Study processing details: From reference gene primer amplification, estimates of nucleated cell counts were derived. The method was immunoSEQ multiplex PCR; TCRdb's version includes in-frame clones alone and lacks a portion of them. D and trimming come from the DNA, and the V and J calls and clone size come from that table. The table lists 470,000 or so clones, 80% to 90% of them singletons. With 2 bases clipped from V and 7 bases from J, the junction kept 8 bases outside the gene matches. CDR1 is LGHNT, CDR2 FRNRAP, per germline. This CDR3 has 14 amino acids. This receptor was identified in a human donor in a cohort sampled during active COVID-19. This rearrangement joins TRBV12-5 to TRBJ2-7; 7 bases map to TRBD2. Sequenced input: peripheral blood. CDR3 residues: CASGLSAGLREQYF. The CDR3 DNA follows: TGTGCTAGTGGTTTGAGCGCGGGACTAAGGGAGCAGTACTTC.